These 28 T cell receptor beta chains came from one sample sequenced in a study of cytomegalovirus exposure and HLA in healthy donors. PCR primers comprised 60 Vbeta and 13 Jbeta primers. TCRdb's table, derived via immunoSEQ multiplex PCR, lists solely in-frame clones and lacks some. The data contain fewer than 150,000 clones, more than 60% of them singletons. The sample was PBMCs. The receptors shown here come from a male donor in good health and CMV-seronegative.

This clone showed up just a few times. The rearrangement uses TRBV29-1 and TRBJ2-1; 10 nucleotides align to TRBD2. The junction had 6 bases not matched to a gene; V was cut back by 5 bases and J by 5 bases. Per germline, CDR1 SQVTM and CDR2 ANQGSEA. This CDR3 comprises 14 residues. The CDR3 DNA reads TGCAGCGTTCTTGGACTAGCGGTGAACAATGAGCAGTTCTTC. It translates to CSVLGLAVNNEQFF.

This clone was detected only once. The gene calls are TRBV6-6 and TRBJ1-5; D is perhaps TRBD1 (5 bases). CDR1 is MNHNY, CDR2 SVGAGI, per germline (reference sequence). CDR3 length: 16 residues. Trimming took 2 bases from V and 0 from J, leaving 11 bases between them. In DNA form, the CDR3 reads TGTGCCAGCAGTTACGGGCAGGGTGGTAGCAATCAGCCCCAGCATTTT. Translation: CASSYGQGGSNQPQHF.

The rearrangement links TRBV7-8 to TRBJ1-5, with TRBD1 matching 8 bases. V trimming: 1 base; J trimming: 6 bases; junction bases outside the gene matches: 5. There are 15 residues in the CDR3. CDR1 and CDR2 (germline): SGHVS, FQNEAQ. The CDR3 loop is CASSLGTGMTQPQHF. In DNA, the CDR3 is TGTGCCAGCAGCTTAGGGACAGGGATGACTCAGCCCCAGCATTTT. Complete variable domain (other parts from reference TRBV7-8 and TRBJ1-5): GAGVSQSPRYKVAKRGQDVALRCDPISGHVSLFWYQQALGQGPEFLTYFQNEAQLDKSGLPSDRFFAERPEGSVSTLKIQRTQQEDSAVYLCASSLGTGMTQPQHFGDGTRLSIL.

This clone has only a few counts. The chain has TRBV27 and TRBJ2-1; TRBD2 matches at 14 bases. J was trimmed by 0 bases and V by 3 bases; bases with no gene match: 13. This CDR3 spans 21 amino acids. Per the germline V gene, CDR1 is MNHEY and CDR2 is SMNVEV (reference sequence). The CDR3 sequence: CASSLLTGGLAGDSSYNEQFF. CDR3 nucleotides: TGTGCCAGCAGTTTGTTAACAGGGGGACTAGCGGGAGATAGCTCCTACAATGAGCAGTTCTTC.

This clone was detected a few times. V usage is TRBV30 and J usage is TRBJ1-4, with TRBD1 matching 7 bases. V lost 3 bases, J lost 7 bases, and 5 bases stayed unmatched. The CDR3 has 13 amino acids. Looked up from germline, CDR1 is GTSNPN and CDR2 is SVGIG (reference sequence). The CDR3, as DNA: TGTGCCTGGAGGAAGGGGGCGATTGAAAAACTGTTTTTT. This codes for CAWRKGAIEKLFF.

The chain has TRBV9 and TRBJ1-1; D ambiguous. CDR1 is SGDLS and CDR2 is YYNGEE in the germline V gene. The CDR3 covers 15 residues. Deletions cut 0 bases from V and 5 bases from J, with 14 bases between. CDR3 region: CASSVGERVGTEAFF. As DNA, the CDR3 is TGTGCCAGCAGCGTAGGTGAGAGGGTCGGGACTGAAGCTTTCTTT.

The CDR3 region has the DNA TGTGCCAGTAGTATAGATCCTGTTAGGGGGCCTTCCCCTATGAACACTGAAGCTTTCTTT. Translating it yields CASSIDPVRGPSPMNTEAFF. This chain uses TRBV19 with TRBJ1-1; 7 bases agree with TRBD1. Germline V lookup: CDR1 LNHDA, CDR2 SQIVND (reference sequence). The CDR3 has 20 amino acids. Losses at the gene ends were 0 bases for V and 0 bases for J; bases not matched to a gene: 16.

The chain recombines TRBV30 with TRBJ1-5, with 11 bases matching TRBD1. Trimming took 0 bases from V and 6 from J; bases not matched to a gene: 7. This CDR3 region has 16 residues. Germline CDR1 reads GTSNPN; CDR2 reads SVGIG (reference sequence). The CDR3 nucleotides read TGTGCCTGGAGTGTACCCCGGACAGGGGGCGGTCAGCCCCAGCATTTT. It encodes CAWSVPRTGGGQPQHF.

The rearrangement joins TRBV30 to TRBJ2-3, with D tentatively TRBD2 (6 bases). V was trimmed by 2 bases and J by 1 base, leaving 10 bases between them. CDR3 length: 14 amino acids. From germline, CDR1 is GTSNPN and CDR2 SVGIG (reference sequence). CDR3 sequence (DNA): TGTGCCTGGAGTCTCGGCGGGGGCACAGATACGCAGTATTTT. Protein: CAWSLGGGTDTQYF.

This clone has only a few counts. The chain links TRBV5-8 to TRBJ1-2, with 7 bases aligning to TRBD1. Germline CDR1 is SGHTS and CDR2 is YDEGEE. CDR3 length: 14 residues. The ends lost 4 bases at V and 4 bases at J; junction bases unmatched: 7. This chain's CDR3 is CASSLQTGIYGYTF. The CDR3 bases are TGTGCCAGCAGCCTACAGACAGGGATCTATGGCTACACCTTC.

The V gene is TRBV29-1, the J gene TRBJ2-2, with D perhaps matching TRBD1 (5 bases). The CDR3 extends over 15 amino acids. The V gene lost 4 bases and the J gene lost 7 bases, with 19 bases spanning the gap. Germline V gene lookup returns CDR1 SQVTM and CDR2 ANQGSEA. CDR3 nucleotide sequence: TGCAGCGTTGGGTTTGCGACAGCTAAAATCGGGGAGCTGTTTTTT. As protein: CSVGFATAKIGELFF.

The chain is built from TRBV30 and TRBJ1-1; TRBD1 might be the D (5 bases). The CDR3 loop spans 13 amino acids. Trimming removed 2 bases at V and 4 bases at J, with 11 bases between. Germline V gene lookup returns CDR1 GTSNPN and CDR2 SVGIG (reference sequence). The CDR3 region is CAWSSGGVTEAFF. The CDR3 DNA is TGTGCCTGGAGTTCCGGGGGTGTCACTGAAGCTTTCTTT. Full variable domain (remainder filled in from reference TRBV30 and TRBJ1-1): SQTIHQWPATLVQPVGSPLSLECTVEGTSNPNLYWYRQAAGRGLQLLFYSVGIGQISSEVPQNLSASRPQDRQFILSSKKLLLSDSGFYLCAWSSGGVTEAFFGQGTRLTVV.

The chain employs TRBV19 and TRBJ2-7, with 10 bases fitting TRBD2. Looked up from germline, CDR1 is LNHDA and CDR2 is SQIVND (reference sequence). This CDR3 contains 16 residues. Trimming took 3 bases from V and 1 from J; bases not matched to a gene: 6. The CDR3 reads CASSIFTSGKSYEQYF. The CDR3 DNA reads TGTGCCAGTAGTATTTTTACTAGCGGGAAGTCCTACGAGCAGTACTTC.

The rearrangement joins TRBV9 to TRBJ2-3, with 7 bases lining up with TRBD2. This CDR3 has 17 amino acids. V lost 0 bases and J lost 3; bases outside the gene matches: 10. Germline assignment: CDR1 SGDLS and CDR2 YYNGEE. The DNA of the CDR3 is TGTGCCAGCAGCGTAGATTTATTGGGGAGGGTAACAGATACGCAGTATTTT. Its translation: CASSVDLLGRVTDTQYF.

The CDR3 reads CASSFYPGEQYF. CDR3 bases: TGTGCCAGCAGCTTCTACCCGGGAGAGCAGTACTTC. The chain links TRBV7-2 to TRBJ2-7, with a tentative D call TRBD2 (5 bases). Trimming stripped 3 bases from V and 7 bases from J, with 10 bases between. Germline CDR1 is SGHTA and CDR2 is FQGNSA. The CDR3 is 12 amino acids.

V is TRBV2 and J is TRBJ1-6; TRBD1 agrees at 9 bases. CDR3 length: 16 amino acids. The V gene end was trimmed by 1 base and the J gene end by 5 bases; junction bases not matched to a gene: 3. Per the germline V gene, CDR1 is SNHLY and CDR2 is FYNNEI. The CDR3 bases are TGTGCCAGCAGTGAAGAAGGGACAGGGAATAATTCACCCCTCCACTTT. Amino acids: CASSEEGTGNNSPLHF.

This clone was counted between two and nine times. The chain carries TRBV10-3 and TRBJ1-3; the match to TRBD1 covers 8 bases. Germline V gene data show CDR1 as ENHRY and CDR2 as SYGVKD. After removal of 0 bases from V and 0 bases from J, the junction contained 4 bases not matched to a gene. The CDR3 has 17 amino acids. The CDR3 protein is CAISESRTGNSGNTIYF. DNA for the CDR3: TGTGCCATCAGTGAGTCGCGGACAGGGAACTCTGGAAACACCATATATTTT.

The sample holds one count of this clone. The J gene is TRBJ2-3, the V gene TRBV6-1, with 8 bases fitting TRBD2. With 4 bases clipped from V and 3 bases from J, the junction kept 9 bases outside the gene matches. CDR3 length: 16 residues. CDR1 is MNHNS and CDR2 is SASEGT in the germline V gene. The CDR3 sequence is CASSGLGSGVTDTQYF. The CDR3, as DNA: TGTGCCAGCAGTGGCCTCGGTAGCGGGGTAACAGATACGCAGTATTTT.

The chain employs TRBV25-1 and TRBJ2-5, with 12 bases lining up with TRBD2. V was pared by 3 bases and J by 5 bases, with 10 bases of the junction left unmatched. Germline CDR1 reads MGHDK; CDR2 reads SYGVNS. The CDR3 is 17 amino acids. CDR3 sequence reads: CASSEGRTSGKVETQYF. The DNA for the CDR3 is TGTGCCAGCAGTGAGGGCCGGACTAGCGGGAAGGTGGAGACCCAGTACTTC.

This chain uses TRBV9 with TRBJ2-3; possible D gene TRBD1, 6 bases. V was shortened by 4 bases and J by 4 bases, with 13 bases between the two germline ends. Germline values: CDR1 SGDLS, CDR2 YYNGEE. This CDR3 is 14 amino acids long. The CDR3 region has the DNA TGTGCCAGCAGCCCCCAGGCAGGGGCAGATACGCAGTATTTT. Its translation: CASSPQAGADTQYF. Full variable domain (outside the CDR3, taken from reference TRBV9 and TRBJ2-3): DSGVTQTPKHLITATGQRVTLRCSPRSGDLSVYWYQQSLDQGLQFLIQYYNGEERAKGNILERFSAQQFPDLHSELNLSSLELGDSALYFCASSPQAGADTQYFGPGTRLTVL.

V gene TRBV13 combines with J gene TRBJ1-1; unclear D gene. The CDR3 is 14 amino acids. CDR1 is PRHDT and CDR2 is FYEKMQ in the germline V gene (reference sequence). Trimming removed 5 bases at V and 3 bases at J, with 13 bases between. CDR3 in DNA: TGTGCCAGCAGCCGTAGGGAGGAGGACACTGAAGCTTTCTTT. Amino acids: CASSRREEDTEAFF.

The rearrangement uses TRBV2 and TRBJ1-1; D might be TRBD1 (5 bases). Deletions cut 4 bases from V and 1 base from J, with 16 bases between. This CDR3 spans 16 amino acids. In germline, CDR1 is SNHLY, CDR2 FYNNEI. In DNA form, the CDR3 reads TGTGCCAGCAGTGGGGCAGGGTCATCACGGAACACTGAAGCTTTCTTT. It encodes CASSGAGSSRNTEAFF.

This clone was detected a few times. CDR3 protein: CASSYFGGSDTGELFF. For the CDR3, the DNA is TGTGCCAGCAGTTACTTCGGGGGGTCGGACACCGGGGAGCTGTTTTTT. The rearrangement links TRBV6-5 to TRBJ2-2, with TRBD2 identical over 7 bases. The V segment lost 1 base and the J segment 3 bases; nucleotides outside the gene matches: 5. The germline gives CDR1 MNHEY, CDR2 SVGAGI. This CDR3 has 16 amino acids.

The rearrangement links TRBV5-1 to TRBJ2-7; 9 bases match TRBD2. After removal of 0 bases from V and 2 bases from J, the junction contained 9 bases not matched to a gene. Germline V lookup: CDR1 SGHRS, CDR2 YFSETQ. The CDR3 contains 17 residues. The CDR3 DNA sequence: TGCGCCAGCAGCTTGGCGGTCGCTAGCGGGATTACCTACGAGCAGTACTTC. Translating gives CASSLAVASGITYEQYF. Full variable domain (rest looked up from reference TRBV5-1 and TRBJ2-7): KAGVTQTPRYLIKTRGQQVTLSCSPISGHRSVSWYQQTPGQGLQFLFEYFSETQRNKGNFPGRFSGRQFSNSRSEMNVSTLELGDSALYLCASSLAVASGITYEQYFGPGTRLTVT.

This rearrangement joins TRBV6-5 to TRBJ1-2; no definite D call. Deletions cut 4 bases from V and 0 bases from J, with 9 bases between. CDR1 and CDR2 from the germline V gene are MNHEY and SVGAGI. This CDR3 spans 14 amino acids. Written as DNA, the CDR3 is TGTGCCAGCAGTTGGTCAACAACTAACTATGGCTACACCTTC. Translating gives CASSWSTTNYGYTF.

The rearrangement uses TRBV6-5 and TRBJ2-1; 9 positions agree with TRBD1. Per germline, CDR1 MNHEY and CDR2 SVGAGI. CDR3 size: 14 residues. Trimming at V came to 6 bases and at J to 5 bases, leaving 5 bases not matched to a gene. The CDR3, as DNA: TGTGCCAGCAGCCGGGACAGGGTCCACAATGAGCAGTTCTTC. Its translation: CASSRDRVHNEQFF.

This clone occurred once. The CDR3 DNA reads as TGTGCCAGCAGCGTAGCAACAGGGCATAATTCACCCCTCCACTTT. Protein: CASSVATGHNSPLHF. The genes are TRBV9 and TRBJ1-6; the D gene is possibly TRBD1 (6 bases). The CDR3 consists of 15 residues. V lost 0 bases and J 5 bases, leaving 9 bases between the germline ends. Germline V CDR1 and CDR2: SGDLS, YYNGEE.

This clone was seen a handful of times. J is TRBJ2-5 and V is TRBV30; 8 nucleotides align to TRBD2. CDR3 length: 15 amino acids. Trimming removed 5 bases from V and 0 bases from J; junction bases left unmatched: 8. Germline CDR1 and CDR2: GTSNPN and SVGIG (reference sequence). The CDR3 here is CAWLVRGGYQETQYF. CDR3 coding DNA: TGTGCCTGGTTGGTCCGGGGGGGGTACCAAGAGACCCAGTACTTC.